This T cell receptor (beta chain) is from a study of blood T cell repertoires in COVID-19. Overall study: Acute-phase and convalescent COVID-19 samples originated in the United States, Italy and Spain.

Libraries were prepared by immunoSEQ multiplex PCR; TCRdb keeps only in-frame clonotypes and omits some of them. The sample shows hundreds of thousands of clones, 80% to 90% of them seen only once. Participants came from about two dozen US areas, aged roughly 18 to 95 years. Germline CDR1 and CDR2: SNHLY and FYNNEI. The CDR3 sequence is 15 residues long. Between the trimmed V and J ends, which lost 7 bases and 5 bases, there was a span of 18 bases. The clonotype comes from a woman in her late teens or twenties who had recovered from COVID-19. The sample taken for sequencing was PBMCs or T cells enriched from blood (not recorded which). V usage is TRBV2 and J usage is TRBJ1-5, with D hard to call. CDR3 loop: CASKSRGEFDQPQHF. DNA of the CDR3: TGTGCCAGCAAATCCCGCGGGGAGTTTGATCAGCCCCAGCATTTT.